The present T cell receptor beta chain was sequenced within a study of T cell responses to AZD1222 COVID-19 vaccine (dated by TCRdb to the early 2020s). With respect to the entire study: Because spike-specific TCR depth and breadth did not differ between the two schedules, AZD1222 recipients who got a second dose at roughly 4 weeks were pooled with those who got a second dose at roughly 12 weeks. TCR sequencing was performed for roughly 250 trial participants, of whom 207 were given two doses of AZD1222 and some 26 were given two doses of MenACWY control vaccine. Trial participants were enrolled into age subgroups of 18-55, 56-69 and 70-plus years, which contained about 160, 30 and 59 TCR-sequenced participants, respectively. Points the paper makes about the study in general: The whole spike protein was spanned by vaccine-associated CD4 TCRs, and dominant responses were seen in regions 160-218 and 743-854. Epitopes outside the regions mutated in the B.1.351 and B.1.1.7 variants were reportedly recognized by nearly half of the unique spike-specific TCRs. Conclusions about previously exposed vaccinees are limited, since just a handful of AZD1222 recipients were seropositive for SARS-CoV-2 at baseline. After two AZD1222 doses, spike-specific TCR breadth and depth were significantly higher than at day 0 and than in MenACWY recipients. Most participants were white British and females outnumbered males, and the authors suggested that clonal diversity may have been underestimated. In the small 56-69-year group, the increase in depth fell short of significance, most likely because of low power. Because no day 14 peak-response samples were available, repertoires were characterized only after the peak T cell response.

Only one count was recorded for this clone. What this receptor recognizes is not known. No per-base quality is available; no much larger clone lies one base away. The CDR3 regions of human TCRbeta chains were analyzed by immunosequencing. The published analysis was carried out like this. Repertoire TCRs were matched against a reference library of SARS-CoV-2-specific TCRs generated with the MIRA antigen-specificity platform. Breadth was defined as the fraction of unique TCRs that were SARS-CoV-2-associated. Depth was defined as the fraction of total T cells that were SARS-CoV-2-associated. Using the MIRA data, each spike-specific TCR was assigned both to the spike region to which the TCR was reactive and to a CD4 or CD8 class. Log10-transformed breadth and depth values were compared by one-way ANOVA with Sidak's multiple comparisons tests. Sourced from immuneACCESS, this table was stored by TCRdb with only in-frame sequences that have V and J called. A share of the clones is absent; for the studies checked, an unresolved V gene accounts for under half, and the remainder has no known explanation. V, J and clone size reflect that table, while D and trimming were determined from the DNA. The sample table shows 90,000 to 95,000 clones, and roughly 93% are seen once. The top ten clonotypes cover 22% of the sample.

This specimen's time point label, interpreted: baseline before first vaccination. Samples from vaccinated people were obtained from the UK trials COV001 and COV002, which included a single-blind randomized controlled phase 2/3 trial of AZD1222 (ChAdOx1 nCoV-19) in healthy adults. For TCRbeta chain sequencing, PBMC samples were collected from trial participants at day 0 and at day 28 after the second dose. This receptor was obtained from an adult in good health. Source: peripheral blood, taken on day 0 of AZD1222 vaccination.

The nucleotides are TGTGCCAGCTCACCACCGGGACACCGCGGGGGCTACACCTTC. Translated, it gives CASSPPGHRGGYTF. Recombination linked TRBV18 to TRBJ1-2; D gene: possibly TRBD1, on 6 matching bases. V and J are truncated by 0 bases and 8 bases respectively, leaving an intervening sequence of 13 bases. CDR1 and CDR2 (KGHSH, LQKENI) derive from the germline V gene. Its CDR3 holds 14 amino acids, cysteine through phenylalanine. Only CDR3 DNA remains: 42 bases, in frame from the first base.